A single sample gave rise to the 3 T cell receptor beta chains below, sequenced in a study of early T cells in non-severe SARS-CoV-2 infection. TCRdb ran MiXCR on the 5' RACE reads and lists one entry per CDR3 protein. Of some 48,000 distinct CDR3 sequences listed, less than 15% are singletons. Sequenced material: whole blood. Every receptor here comes from an adult who was a healthcare worker with PCR-confirmed SARS-CoV-2 infection or an uninfected control (not recorded which).

This clonotype was recorded a few times. V gene TRBV29-1 combines with J gene TRBJ2-7, with a possible D match to TRBD2 (7 bases). From germline, CDR1 is SQVTM and CDR2 ANQGSEA. The CDR3 consists of 12 residues. Between the trimmed V and J ends, which lost 6 bases and 3 bases, there was a span of 12 bases. In DNA, the CDR3 is TGCAGCGTCGGGGGGACAAGCTACGAGCAGTACTTC. This encodes CSVGGTSYEQYF.

The J gene is TRBJ1-1, the V gene TRBV10-3; D not resolved. The CDR3 runs to 13 residues. V gave up 3 bases and J gave up 5 bases, with 10 bases separating them. Germline V lookup: CDR1 ENHRY, CDR2 SYGVKD. The CDR3 loop reads CAISDGVPTEAFF. The DNA for the CDR3 is TGTGCCATCAGTGACGGGGTTCCGACTGAAGCTTTCTTT.

V gene TRBV5-1 combines with J gene TRBJ1-5; D ambiguous. Germline V lookup: CDR1 SGHRS, CDR2 YFSETQ. Trimming pared 2 bases from V and 2 bases from J, leaving 5 bases between. The CDR3 runs 13 residues. CDR3 amino acids: CASSFFGNQPQHF. DNA of the CDR3: TGCGCCAGCAGCTTTTTTGGCAATCAGCCCCAGCATTTT.